A selection of T cell receptor beta chains follows, all from one sample in a study of T cell responses to AZD1222 COVID-19 vaccine. The method was immunoSEQ multiplex PCR; TCRdb's version includes in-frame clones alone and lacks a portion of them. Of about 110,000 clones listed, 70% to 90% are singletons. The source material was peripheral blood, sampled on day 0 of AZD1222 vaccination. The receptors stem from an adult in good health. The conserved cysteine and the conserved F or W are not part of the CDR3 here. Size is omitted from some rows. Given values are once, few, many or a class for expanded clones.

.,TRBV7-8,TRBJ1-5,ASSLARGDQPQH
once,TRBV24-1,TRBJ1-2,ATSDLGGEGYT
.,TRBV7-9,TRBJ1-3,ASSLTSSGNTIY
.,TRBV3-1/TRBV3-2,TRBJ2-5,ASSQGAFLTQY
.,TRBV3-1/TRBV3-2,TRBJ1-1,ASSQGGDNWAF
.,TRBV5-1,TRBJ2-2,ASSTRTSGNTGELF
.,TRBV7-9,TRBJ2-2,ASSTRTGGTGELF
.,TRBV6-6,TRBJ2-1,ASGGSGNEQF
.,TRBV3-1/TRBV3-2,TRBJ2-7,ASSHARGGSYEQY
.,TRBV5-4,TRBJ2-3,ASSPEGPDTQY
.,TRBV7-2,TRBJ1-6,ASSRKSPLH
.,TRBV7-2,TRBJ2-7,ASSLDSSYEQY
.,TRBV3-1/TRBV3-2,TRBJ1-2,ASSLGQSYGYT
once,TRBV6-6,TRBJ1-2,ASSYDKGGYT
.,TRBV28,TRBJ2-7,ASSVSGGYEQY
once,TRBV28,TRBJ2-7,ASTPPGQGSNEQY
.,TRBV7-9,TRBJ2-2,ASSLPDNRTGELF
.,TRBV6-5,TRBJ1-3,ASSLVINTIY
.,TRBV25-1,TRBJ2-1,ASSEYGRERQF
.,TRBV6-5,TRBJ2-5,ASRGLAEETQY
.,TRBV25-1,TRBJ1-4,ASRGRLLNEKLF
.,TRBV15,TRBJ2-7,ATSRTGQAIYEQY
.,TRBV6-1,TRBJ1-2,ASSDRGSGGYT
.,TRBV30,TRBJ2-3,AWSVTRGGDTQY
once,TRBV19,TRBJ2-1,ASANYNEQF
.,TRBV19,TRBJ1-1,ASSSNRDRGSTEAF
.,TRBV28,TRBJ1-6,ASSPSDSYNSPLH
.,TRBV18,TRBJ1-2,ASSSSRDGYT
.,TRBV30,TRBJ2-1,AWKAQGYNEQF
.,TRBV4-1,TRBJ2-2,ASSQEVPTGEYTGELF
.,TRBV2,TRBJ1-4,ASRGRTGANEKLF
.,TRBV18,TRBJ2-2,ASSPPTSGVTGELF
.,TRBV19,TRBJ2-3,ESRGPTDTQY
once,TRBV28,TRBJ1-5,ASSLTGEAQPQH
.,TRBV6-5,TRBJ1-2,ASSSQGGPYGYT
.,TRBV6-5,TRBJ1-5,ASRESGGNQPQH